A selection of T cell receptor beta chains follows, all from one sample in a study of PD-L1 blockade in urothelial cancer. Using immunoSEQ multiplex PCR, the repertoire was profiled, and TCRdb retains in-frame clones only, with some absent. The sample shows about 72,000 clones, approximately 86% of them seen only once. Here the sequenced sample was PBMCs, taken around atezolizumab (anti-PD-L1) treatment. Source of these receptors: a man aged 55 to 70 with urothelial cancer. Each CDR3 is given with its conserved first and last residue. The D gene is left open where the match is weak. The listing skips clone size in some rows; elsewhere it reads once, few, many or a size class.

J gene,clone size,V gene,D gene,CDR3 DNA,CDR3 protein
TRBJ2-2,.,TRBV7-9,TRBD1,TGTGCCAGCAGCTTCCGGGACAGGGAGTCCTCCGGGGAGCTGTTTTTT,CASSFRDRESSGELFF
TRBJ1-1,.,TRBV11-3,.,TGTGCCAGCAGCTTAGAGCCGGGGGGAATCACTGAAGCTTTCTTT,CASSLEPGGITEAFF
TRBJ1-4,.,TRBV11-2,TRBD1,TGTGCCAGCAGTCGCGGACAGGGATATACTGAAAAACTGTTTTTT,CASSRGQGYTEKLFF
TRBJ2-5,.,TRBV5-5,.,TGTGCCAGCGGCCCGAGACAGTTTTCAGGGAAAGAGACCCAGTACTTC,CASGPRQFSGKETQYF
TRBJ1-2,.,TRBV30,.,TGTGCCTGGAGTGCCGGCCCCGGAGGGGGCTACACCTTC,CAWSAGPGGGYTF
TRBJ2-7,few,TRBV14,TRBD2,TGTGCCAGCAGCCAGGATATAGGGACTAGCGTATACTTC,CASSQDIGTSVYF
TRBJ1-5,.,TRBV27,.,TGTGCCAGCAGTCCGACAACCTATAGCAATCAGCCCCAGCATTTT,CASSPTTYSNQPQHF
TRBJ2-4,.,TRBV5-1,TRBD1,TGCGCCAGCAACACAGGGGGCTCTGGAAACATTCAGTACTTC,CASNTGGSGNIQYF
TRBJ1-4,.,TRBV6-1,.,TGTGCCAGCAGTGAAAGACAGTTCAATGAAAAACTGTTTTTT,CASSERQFNEKLFF
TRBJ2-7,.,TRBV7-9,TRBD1,TGTGCCAGCAGCTTAGAGGGTGGGACAGCCTACGAGCAGTACTTC,CASSLEGGTAYEQYF
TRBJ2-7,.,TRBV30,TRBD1,TGTGCCTGGCGAGACAGGGGACTCTACGAGCAGTACTTC,CAWRDRGLYEQYF
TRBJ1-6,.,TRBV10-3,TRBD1,TGTGCCATCAGTGAGCCCACAGGGGTGGGCTCACCCCTCCACTTT,CAISEPTGVGSPLHF
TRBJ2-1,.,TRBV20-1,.,TGCAGTGCCGAAAGGCGGGGTGAGCAGTTCTTC,CSAERRGEQFF
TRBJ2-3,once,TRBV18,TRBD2,TGTGCCAGCTCACTTGAGCGGGGGAGCACAGATACGCAGTATTTT,CASSLERGSTDTQYF
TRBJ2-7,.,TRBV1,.,TGCACCAGCAGCCAAGATAGGACAGGGGGCTCCTACGAGCAGTACTTC,CTSSQDRTGGSYEQYF
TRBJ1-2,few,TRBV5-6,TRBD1,TGTGCCAGCAGCCGGACAGGGGCCCACTATGGCTACACCTTC,CASSRTGAHYGYTF
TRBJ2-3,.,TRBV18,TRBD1,TGTGCCAGCTCACCGGGACAGCTAATCACAGATACGCAGTATTTT,CASSPGQLITDTQYF
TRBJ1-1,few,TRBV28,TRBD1,TGTGCCAGCAGTTTACATCAGGGGGCAGCTTTCTTT,CASSLHQGAAFF
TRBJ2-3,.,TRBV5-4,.,TGTGCCAGCAGCTTCGTAGAAACAGATACGCAGTATTTT,CASSFVETDTQYF
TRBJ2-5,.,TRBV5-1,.,TGCGCCAGCAGCTTGGCCGGTTTGGACTTGGAGACCCAGTACTTC,CASSLAGLDLETQYF
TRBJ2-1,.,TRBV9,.,TGTGCCAGCAGCCCACTAGGGAGACAGGCGTACAATGAGCAGTTCTTC,CASSPLGRQAYNEQFF
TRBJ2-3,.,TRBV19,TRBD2,TGTGCCAGTAGATCTAGCGGGACGACCACAGATACGCAGTATTTT,CASRSSGTTTDTQYF
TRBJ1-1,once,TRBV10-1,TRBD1,TGCGCCAGCAGTGGCTCAGGGGGAGAAGCTTTCTTT,CASSGSGGEAFF
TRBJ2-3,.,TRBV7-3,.,TGTGCCAGCAGCTCGTCTGGGAGGAGTCTAGATACGCAGTATTTT,CASSSSGRSLDTQYF
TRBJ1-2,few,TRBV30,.,TGTGCCTGGAGTGTAAATGGCCGCCCAAACTATGGCTACACCTTC,CAWSVNGRPNYGYTF
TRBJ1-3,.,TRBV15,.,TGTGCCACCAGCAGAGGCGACAGTGGAAACACCATATATTTT,CATSRGDSGNTIYF
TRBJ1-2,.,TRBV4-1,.,TGCGCCAGCAGCCAAGATCTGACTGTGTCTAACTATGGCTACACCTTC,CASSQDLTVSNYGYTF